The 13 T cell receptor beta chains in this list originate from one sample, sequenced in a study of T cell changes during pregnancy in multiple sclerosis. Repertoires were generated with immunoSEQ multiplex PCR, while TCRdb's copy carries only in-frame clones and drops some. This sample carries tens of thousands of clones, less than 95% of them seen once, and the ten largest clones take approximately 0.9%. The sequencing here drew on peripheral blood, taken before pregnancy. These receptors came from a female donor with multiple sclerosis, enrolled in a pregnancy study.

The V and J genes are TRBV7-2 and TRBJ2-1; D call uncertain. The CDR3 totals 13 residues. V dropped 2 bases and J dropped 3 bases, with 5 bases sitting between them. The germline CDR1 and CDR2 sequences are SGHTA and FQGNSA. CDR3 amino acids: CASSLTYYNEQFF. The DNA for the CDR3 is TGTGCCAGCAGCTTAACCTACTACAATGAGCAGTTCTTC.

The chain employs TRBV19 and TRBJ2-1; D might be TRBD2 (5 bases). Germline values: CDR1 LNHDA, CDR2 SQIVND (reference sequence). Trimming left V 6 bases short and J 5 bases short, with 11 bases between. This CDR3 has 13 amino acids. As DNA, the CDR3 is TGTGCCAGTAGCCGGGGAGTGGACAATGAGCAGTTCTTC. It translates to CASSRGVDNEQFF.

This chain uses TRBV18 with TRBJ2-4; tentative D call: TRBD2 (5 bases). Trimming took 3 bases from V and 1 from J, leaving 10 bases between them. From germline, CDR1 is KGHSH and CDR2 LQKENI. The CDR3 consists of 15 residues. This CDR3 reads CASSPSGMAKNIQYF. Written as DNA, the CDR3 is TGTGCCAGCTCACCTTCCGGGATGGCCAAAAACATTCAGTACTTC.

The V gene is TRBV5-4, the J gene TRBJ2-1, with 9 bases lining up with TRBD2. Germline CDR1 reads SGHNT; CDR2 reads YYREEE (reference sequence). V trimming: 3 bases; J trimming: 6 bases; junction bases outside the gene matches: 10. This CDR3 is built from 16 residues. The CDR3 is CASSSLQREVGNEQFF. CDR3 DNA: TGTGCCAGCAGCTCGCTCCAGCGGGAGGTGGGCAATGAGCAGTTCTTC.

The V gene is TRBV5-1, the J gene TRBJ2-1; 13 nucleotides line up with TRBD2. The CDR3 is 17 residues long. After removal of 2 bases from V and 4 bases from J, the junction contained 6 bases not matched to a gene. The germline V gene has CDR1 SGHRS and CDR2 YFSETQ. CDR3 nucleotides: TGCGCCAGCAGCTTTATCGGGACTAGCGGGGTATACAATGAGCAGTTCTTC. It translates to CASSFIGTSGVYNEQFF.

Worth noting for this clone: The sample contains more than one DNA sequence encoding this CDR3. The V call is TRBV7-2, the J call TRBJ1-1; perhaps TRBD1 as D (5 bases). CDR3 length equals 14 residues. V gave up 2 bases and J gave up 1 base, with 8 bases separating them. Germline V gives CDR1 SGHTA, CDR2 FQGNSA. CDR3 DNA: TGTGCCAGCAGCTTACTCGGACAGAACACTGAAGCTTTCTTT. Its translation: CASSLLGQNTEAFF.

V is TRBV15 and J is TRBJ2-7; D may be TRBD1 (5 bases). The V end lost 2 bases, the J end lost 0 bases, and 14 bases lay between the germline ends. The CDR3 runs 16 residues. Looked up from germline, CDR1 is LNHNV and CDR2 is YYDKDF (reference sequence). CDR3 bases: TGTGCCACCAGCAGAAACCCAGGGTTAAGCTCCTACGAGCAGTACTTC. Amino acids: CATSRNPGLSSYEQYF. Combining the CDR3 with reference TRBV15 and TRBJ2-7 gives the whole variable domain DAMVIQNPRYQVTQFGKPVTLSCSQTLNHNVMYWYQQKSSQAPKLLFHYYDKDFNNEADTPDNFQSRRPNTSFCFLDIRSPGLGDTAMYLCATSRNPGLSSYEQYFGPGTRLTVT.

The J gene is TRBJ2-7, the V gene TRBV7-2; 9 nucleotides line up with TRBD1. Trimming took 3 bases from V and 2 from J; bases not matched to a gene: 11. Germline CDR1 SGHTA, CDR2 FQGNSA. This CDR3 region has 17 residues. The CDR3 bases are TGTGCCAGCAGCTTTCTCCAGGGACAGGGCCATGCCTACGAGCAGTACTTC. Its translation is CASSFLQGQGHAYEQYF.

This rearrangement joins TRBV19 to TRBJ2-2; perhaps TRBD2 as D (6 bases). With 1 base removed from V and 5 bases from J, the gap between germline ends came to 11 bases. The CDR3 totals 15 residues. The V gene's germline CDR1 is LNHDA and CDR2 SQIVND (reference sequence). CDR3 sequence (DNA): TGTGCCAGTAGTATAGGCGGGGCGCGGACCGGGGAGCTGTTTTTT. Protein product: CASSIGGARTGELFF.

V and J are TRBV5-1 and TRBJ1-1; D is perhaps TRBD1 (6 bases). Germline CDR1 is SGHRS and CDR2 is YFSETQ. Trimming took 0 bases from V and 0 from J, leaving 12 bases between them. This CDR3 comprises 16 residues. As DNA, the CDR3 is TGCGCCAGCAGCTTGGTCCAGGGGAAATTGAACACTGAAGCTTTCTTT. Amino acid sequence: CASSLVQGKLNTEAFF.

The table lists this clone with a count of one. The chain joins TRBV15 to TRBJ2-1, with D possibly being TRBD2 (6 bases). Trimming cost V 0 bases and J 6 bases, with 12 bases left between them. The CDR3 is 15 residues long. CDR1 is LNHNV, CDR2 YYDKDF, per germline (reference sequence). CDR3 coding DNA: TGTGCCACCAGCAGAGAAAGGGCGGGACTCAATGAGCAGTTCTTC. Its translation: CATSRERAGLNEQFF.

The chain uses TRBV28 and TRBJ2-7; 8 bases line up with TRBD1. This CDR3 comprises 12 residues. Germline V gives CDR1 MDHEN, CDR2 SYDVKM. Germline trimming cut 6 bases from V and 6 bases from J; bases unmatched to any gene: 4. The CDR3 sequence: CASRPTGGEQYF. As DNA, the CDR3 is TGTGCCAGCAGACCAACAGGGGGCGAGCAGTACTTC.

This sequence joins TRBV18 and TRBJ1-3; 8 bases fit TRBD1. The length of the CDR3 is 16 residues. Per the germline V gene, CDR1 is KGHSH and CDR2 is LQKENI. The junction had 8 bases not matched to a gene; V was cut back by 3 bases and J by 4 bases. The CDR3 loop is CASSPSQGALGNTIYF. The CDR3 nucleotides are TGTGCCAGCTCACCTTCGCAGGGGGCCCTCGGAAACACCATATATTTT.